This record covers a single T cell receptor beta chain. Antigen: not known. Deletions cut 4 bases from V and 7 bases from J, with 10 bases between. Germline V gene data show CDR1 as MNHEY and CDR2 as SMNVEV (reference sequence). This CDR3 has 13 amino acids. This sample is drawn from a study of T cell responses to AZD1222 COVID-19 vaccine. Study-level background: Combined were second doses at about 4 or about 12 weeks. Study conclusions and caveats: The study found vaccine-associated CD4 TCRs spanning spike, dominant at 160-218 and 743-854.

The repertoire was sequenced with immunoSEQ multiplex PCR; TCRdb's copy has only in-frame clones and lacks some. The data contain about 260,000 clones, just over 90% of them singletons. Sequencing used peripheral blood, obtained on day 0 of AZD1222 vaccination. The V and J genes are TRBV27 and TRBJ1-4; perhaps TRBD1 as D (6 bases). The origin of this receptor is an adult in good health. CDR3 residues: CASSYRGGEKLFF. The CDR3 region has the DNA TGTGCCAGCAGTTATAGGGGGGGTGAAAAACTGTTTTTT. Supplemented by reference TRBV27 and TRBJ1-4, the full variable domain reads EAQVTQNPRYLITVTGKKLTVTCSQNMNHEYMSWYRQDPGLGLRQIYYSMNVEVTDKGDVPEGYKVSRKEKRNFPLILESPSPNQTSLYFCASSYRGGEKLFFGSGTQLSVL.